These T cell receptor beta chains were read from a single sample in a study of blood T cell repertoires in COVID-19. Using immunoSEQ multiplex PCR, the repertoire was profiled, and TCRdb retains in-frame clones only, with some absent. The sample records fewer than 700,000 clones, 85% to 90% being singletons. Sequencing was performed on peripheral blood. These receptors all stem from a woman in her forties or fifties with COVID-19, enrolled during active disease. Each CDR3 is given with its conserved first and last residue. D genes are given only for firm matches. Clone size is stated in some rows and not others, as once, few, many or a class when expanded.

TRBV6-4	TRBJ2-2	TRBD2	NA	TGTGCCAGCAGCCCCAGACTAGCGGGGCGGAACACCGGGGAGCTGTTTTTT	CASSPRLAGRNTGELFF
TRBV9	TRBJ1-2	TRBD1	NA	TGTGCCAGCAGCGAAACGGACAGGGGCTATGGCTACACCTTC	CASSETDRGYGYTF
TRBV12-3/TRBV12-4	TRBJ2-4	NA	NA	TGTGCCAGCTTAATGGGCGGGGTAGGCATTCAGTACTTC	CASLMGGVGIQYF
TRBV3-1/TRBV3-2	TRBJ2-2	NA	NA	TGTGCCAGCAGCCAACGACAGGTTCCCGGGGAGCTGTTTTTT	CASSQRQVPGELFF
TRBV18	TRBJ2-7	NA	NA	TGTGCCAGCTCACCCCGGCGGGGCAGAAACGAGCAGTACTTC	CASSPRRGRNEQYF
TRBV2	TRBJ1-5	NA	NA	TGTGCCAGCAGTCTGACAGCAGATCAGCCCCAGCATTTT	CASSLTADQPQHF
TRBV27	TRBJ2-7	TRBD1	NA	TGTGCCAGCAGTTCTTTGCGGGACAGGGGCTACGAGCAGTACTTC	CASSSLRDRGYEQYF
TRBV5-5	TRBJ1-2	NA	NA	TGTGCCAGCAGCTTGAGGATTCGAGGGGAGGGTGACGGCTACACCTTC	CASSLRIRGEGDGYTF
TRBV7-8	TRBJ1-2	TRBD1	NA	TGTGCCAGCAGCTTAAACCCCGGGACAGGGGGCGGCTATGGCTACACCTTC	CASSLNPGTGGGYGYTF
TRBV7-2	TRBJ2-2	NA	few	TGTGCCAGCAGCTCAACCGGGACAAGTTTTTGGAACACCGGGGAGCTGTTTTTT	CASSSTGTSFWNTGELFF
TRBV5-6	TRBJ1-4	NA	NA	TGTGCCAGCAGACAACTATCAGGAGGCAAGAGTAATGAAAAACTGTTTTTT	CASRQLSGGKSNEKLFF
TRBV27	TRBJ2-4	NA	once	TGTGCCACCGCGGAATCAGCCAAAAACATTCAGTACTTC	CATAESAKNIQYF
TRBV18	TRBJ1-4	NA	NA	TGTGCCAGCTCTCCGACAAGGGAGAATGAAAAACTGTTTTTT	CASSPTRENEKLFF
TRBV12-3/TRBV12-4	TRBJ2-1	NA	NA	TGTGCCAGCAGCCTGACTAGAGATGAGCAGTTCTTC	CASSLTRDEQFF
TRBV6-1	TRBJ1-1	TRBD1	NA	TGTGCCAGCAGTGAATTTAAGACAGGGTCTGAAGCTTTCTTT	CASSEFKTGSEAFF
TRBV30	TRBJ1-6	NA	NA	TGTGCCTGGGGGGGCCCAGGGAATAGGAATTCACCCCTCCACTTT	CAWGGPGNRNSPLHF
TRBV2	TRBJ2-7	NA	NA	TGTGCCAGCAGTGTAGGAGGGGGCCTAGACGAGCAGTACTTC	CASSVGGGLDEQYF
TRBV19	TRBJ1-2	NA	NA	TGTGCCAGTAGTATAGCCAGACTCTATGGCTACACCTTC	CASSIARLYGYTF
TRBV30	TRBJ1-3	TRBD1	NA	TGTGCCTGTCGAGGGGGGACAGTTTCTGGAAACACCATATATTTT	CACRGGTVSGNTIYF
TRBV5-6	TRBJ1-6	NA	NA	TGTGCCAGCAGCTTGTATCAGGGGCCCGATTCACCCCTCCACTTT	CASSLYQGPDSPLHF
TRBV19	TRBJ1-1	NA	NA	TGTGCCAGTAGCTACGATTACGCCACTGAAGCTTTCTTT	CASSYDYATEAFF
TRBV9	TRBJ2-7	NA	NA	TGTGCCAGCAGCGTAGAAGGGGATCCCTACGAGCAGTACTTC	CASSVEGDPYEQYF
TRBV4-2	TRBJ1-3	NA	NA	TGTGCCAGCAGCCAACACGATGGGCAAACTGGAAACACCATATATTTT	CASSQHDGQTGNTIYF
TRBV9	TRBJ1-2	NA	NA	TGTGCCAGCAGCCCGGGGGGGGTTAACTATGGCTACACCTTC	CASSPGGVNYGYTF
TRBV9	TRBJ1-2	NA	NA	TGTGCCAGCAGCGCCGCAACAGGGCAGGGTTGGAGCTACACCTTC	CASSAATGQGWSYTF
TRBV30	TRBJ1-1	NA	NA	TGTGCCTGGACCCAACGGGGGAACACTGAAGCTTTCTTT	CAWTQRGNTEAFF
TRBV28	TRBJ1-4	NA	NA	TGTGCCAGCAGCCTTAACAGGGACGGAGGCGAAAAACTGTTTTTT	CASSLNRDGGEKLFF
TRBV2	TRBJ1-2	NA	NA	TGTGCCAGCAGTGAGGCGGGGGGCGCCGGCTATGGCTACACCTTC	CASSEAGGAGYGYTF
TRBV7-9	TRBJ2-5	NA	NA	TGTGCCAGCGGCCGGGGTACCCAAGAGACCCAGTACTTC	CASGRGTQETQYF
TRBV30	TRBJ2-7	NA	NA	TGTGCCTGGAGTGTTGAGGGTCTCGAGCAGTACTTC	CAWSVEGLEQYF
TRBV28	TRBJ1-2	NA	NA	TGTGCCAGCAGGCCCCTGGGGGGATCCTATGGCTACACCTTC	CASRPLGGSYGYTF
TRBV2	TRBJ1-5	NA	NA	TGTGCCAGCAGCGGAGGGAGGAGAAGCAATCAGCCCCAGCATTTT	CASSGGRRSNQPQHF
TRBV11-3	TRBJ2-3	NA	NA	TGTGCCAGCAGCTCGCGACTAGAACCAGATACGCAGTATTTT	CASSSRLEPDTQYF
TRBV11-2	TRBJ2-2	TRBD2	NA	TGTGCCAGCAGCTTAGCCCAGACTAGCAGGGACACCGGGGAGCTGTTTTTT	CASSLAQTSRDTGELFF
TRBV2	TRBJ2-5	NA	NA	TGTGCCAGCCGCCCGGACAGCCGTGGTGAGACCCAGTACTTC	CASRPDSRGETQYF
TRBV28	TRBJ2-7	NA	few	TGTGCCAGCAGTTTGCGTGGACTCTACGAGCAGTACTTC	CASSLRGLYEQYF
TRBV19	TRBJ1-5	NA	NA	TGTGCCAGTCGTGAAACAGGGATTAGCAATCAGCCCCAGCATTTT	CASRETGISNQPQHF
TRBV3-1/TRBV3-2	TRBJ2-7	NA	NA	TGTGCCAGCAGCCGAGGGAACTACGAGCAGTACTTC	CASSRGNYEQYF
TRBV7-9	TRBJ2-7	NA	NA	TGTGCCAGCAGCTTAACGAGGGAGCAGTACTTC	CASSLTREQYF
TRBV7-3	TRBJ2-7	TRBD2	NA	TGTGCCAGCAGCCCCGCGGCGGGGGGTTACGAGCAGTACTTC	CASSPAAGGYEQYF
TRBV28	TRBJ1-5	NA	NA	TGTGCCAGCAGTTCCAACAGGGGCAATCAGCCCCAGCATTTT	CASSSNRGNQPQHF
TRBV5-6	TRBJ1-5	TRBD1	NA	TGTGCCAGCAGCTTCGGGACAGGGGGTACTCAGCCCCAGCATTTT	CASSFGTGGTQPQHF
TRBV19	TRBJ1-5	NA	NA	TGTGCCAGTAGTATAACCAGGGAAAGTCAGCCCCAGCATTTT	CASSITRESQPQHF
TRBV6-5	TRBJ1-2	NA	NA	TGTGCCACTCACGGGGGGGGCTATGGCTACACCTTC	CATHGGGYGYTF
TRBV7-2	TRBJ2-4	NA	NA	TGTGCCAGCAGCTGGAGGGACTCCAGAGGGTACTTC	CASSWRDSRGYF
TRBV5-4	TRBJ1-2	NA	NA	TGTGCCAGCAGCTCCGGGCCGGGGGGAAGTGGCTACACCTTC	CASSSGPGGSGYTF
TRBV19	TRBJ2-2	TRBD1	NA	TGTGCCAGTCGTGCGGACAGGGACAGGGCCGGGGAGCTGTTTTTT	CASRADRDRAGELFF
TRBV2	TRBJ1-3	NA	NA	TGTGCCAGCAGGGTCCGGGGTCACGGAAACACCATATATTTT	CASRVRGHGNTIYF
TRBV5-8	TRBJ2-7	TRBD1	NA	TGTGCCAGCAGCTTGAAACAGGGGATCTCCTACGAGCAGTACTTC	CASSLKQGISYEQYF
TRBV5-1	TRBJ2-7	TRBD1	NA	TGCGCCAGCAGTTCGGACAGGGGAGTCTACGAGCAGTACTTC	CASSSDRGVYEQYF
TRBV7-9	TRBJ1-3	NA	NA	TGTGCCAGCAGCTTACAGGGTTCTGGAAACACCATATATTTT	CASSLQGSGNTIYF
TRBV5-1	TRBJ2-5	TRBD1	NA	TGCGCCAGCACCACTCTGGGGACAGACATTCAAGAGACCCAGTACTTC	CASTTLGTDIQETQYF
TRBV13	TRBJ2-7	TRBD1	NA	TGTGCCAGCAGCCCGGACAGGGGCGAGCAGTACTTC	CASSPDRGEQYF
TRBV30	TRBJ1-2	NA	NA	TGTGCCTGGAGTGTAGAAGGGGTCGGAGGCTACACCTTC	CAWSVEGVGGYTF
TRBV27	TRBJ1-5	NA	NA	TGTGCCAGCCGGGCGGGGCAGAATCAGCCCCAGCATTTT	CASRAGQNQPQHF
TRBV19	TRBJ1-2	NA	NA	TGTGCCAGTAGTATAGCCCAACGAGTTGGCTACACCTTC	CASSIAQRVGYTF
TRBV7-9	TRBJ2-7	NA	NA	TGTGCCAGCAGCTACATGGGTACTACCTACGAGCAGTACTTC	CASSYMGTTYEQYF